Each of the 19 T cell receptor beta chains below was sequenced from the same sample in a study of OX40 agonist ivuxolimab in advanced cancers. TCRdb's table, derived via immunoSEQ multiplex PCR, lists solely in-frame clones and lacks some. Of about 64,000 clones in the sample, 88% were seen once. This specimen was CD4+ or CD8+ T cells sorted from blood, taken in a trial of the OX40 agonist ivuxolimab. The receptors shown here come from an adult with an advanced solid tumor such as melanoma, head and neck, liver or kidney cancer.

In its sample, this clone was seen once. CDR3 in DNA: TGCAGCGTTGAGAAACCCCCCAGACAGGGAAATGAGCAGTTCTTC. Its translation is CSVEKPPRQGNEQFF. The gene calls are TRBV29-1 and TRBJ2-1, with TRBD1 matching 7 bases. The CDR3 length is 15 residues. The trim removed 3 bases at V and 7 bases at J, leaving 12 bases unmatched. Germline values: CDR1 SQVTM, CDR2 ANQGSEA.

The rearrangement uses TRBV10-3 and TRBJ2-3; TRBD2 matches at 10 bases. The germline CDR1 and CDR2 sequences are ENHRY and SYGVKD. This CDR3 region has 17 residues. The V segment lost 4 bases and the J segment 2 bases; nucleotides outside the gene matches: 9. The CDR3 here is CAISVGLAGGFTDTQYF. CDR3 bases: TGTGCCATCAGTGTGGGGTTAGCGGGAGGTTTCACAGATACGCAGTATTTT.

This clone turned up a few times. The J gene is TRBJ2-7, the V gene TRBV2, with D possibly being TRBD1 (5 bases). The CDR3 is 10 residues long. Germline loops: CDR1 SNHLY, CDR2 FYNNEI. V lost 8 bases, J lost 6 bases, and 8 bases lay in between. CDR3 nucleotides: TGTGCCAGCGGACATGGCGAGCAGTACTTC. Translation gives CASGHGEQYF. Full variable domain (rest looked up from reference TRBV2 and TRBJ2-7): EPEVTQTPSHQVTQMGQEVILRCVPISNHLYFYWYRQILGQKVEFLVSFYNNEISEKSEIFDDQFSVERPDGSNFTLKIRSTKLEDSAMYFCASGHGEQYFGPGTRLTVT.

The rearrangement joins TRBV28 to TRBJ2-4; D is possibly TRBD1 (7 bases). The V gene lost 5 bases and the J gene lost 0 bases, with 20 bases spanning the gap. Germline CDR1 MDHEN, CDR2 SYDVKM. CDR3 length: 18 residues. The CDR3 region is CASSAGGTPTLAKNIQYF. Written as DNA, the CDR3 is TGTGCCAGCAGTGCAGGGGGGACTCCTACCTTAGCCAAAAACATTCAGTACTTC.

This chain links TRBV15 with TRBJ2-3; TRBD1 aligns across 11 bases. Germline-derived CDR1 and CDR2 are LNHNV and YYDKDF (reference sequence). V gave up 3 bases and J gave up 4 bases; unmatched junction bases: 3. This CDR3 comprises 15 residues. CDR3: CATSRDRGPADTQYF. CDR3 sequence (DNA): TGTGCCACCAGCAGGGACAGGGGGCCCGCAGATACGCAGTATTTT.

This clone was counted once. The V and J genes are TRBV7-6 and TRBJ1-1; 7 bases are a match to TRBD1. The CDR3 extends over 13 amino acids. The germline CDR1 and CDR2 sequences are SGHVS and FNYEAQ. The V and J ends lost 5 bases and 7 bases, in that order; junction bases with no gene match: 7. This CDR3 reads CASSTTGDGEAFF. The CDR3 DNA sequence: TGTGCCAGCAGCACTACAGGGGACGGTGAAGCTTTCTTT.

This clone appeared a few times. This rearrangement joins TRBV9 to TRBJ1-1, with no clear D. Germline V lookup: CDR1 SGDLS, CDR2 YYNGEE. The V gene lost 1 base and the J gene lost 0 bases, with 4 bases spanning the gap. The CDR3 sequence is 13 residues long. The CDR3 protein is CASSVSVNTEAFF. DNA for the CDR3: TGTGCCAGCAGCGTATCGGTGAACACTGAAGCTTTCTTT.

The J gene is TRBJ2-1, the V gene TRBV7-8; TRBD1 aligns across 8 bases. This CDR3 has 13 amino acids. Trimming cost V 6 bases and J 8 bases; bases outside gene matches: 6. CDR1 is SGHVS and CDR2 is FQNEAQ in the germline V gene. CDR3 bases: TGTGCCAGCAGGGGGCAGGGGGCCGATGAGCAGTTCTTC. As protein: CASRGQGADEQFF.

V usage is TRBV23-1 and J usage is TRBJ1-5; D might be TRBD1 (5 bases). TRBV23-1 qualifies as an ORF whose function is uncertain. This CDR3 spans 19 amino acids. The V and J ends lost 4 bases and 0 bases respectively, with 22 bases between them. The CDR3 DNA reads TGCGCCAGCAGTCGACTTGCCCCCCGGGACCGACATAGCAATCAGCCCCAGCATTTT. This sequence encodes CASSRLAPRDRHSNQPQHF.

This clone was seen a few times. J is TRBJ1-5 and V is TRBV19; D is possibly TRBD1 (5 bases). Germline V gives CDR1 LNHDA, CDR2 SQIVND (reference sequence). The CDR3 is made up of 16 amino acids. V was trimmed by 3 bases and J by 1 base, leaving 13 bases between them. The CDR3 sequence is CASSIRPRGSNQPQHF. The CDR3 region has the DNA TGTGCCAGTAGTATTCGGCCGAGGGGAAGCAATCAGCCCCAGCATTTT.

V and J are TRBV4-2 and TRBJ2-1; TRBD2 matches at 8 bases. The V segment lost 0 bases and the J segment 4 bases; nucleotides outside the gene matches: 5. Per germline, CDR1 LGHNA and CDR2 YNFKEQ. The CDR3 is 16 residues long. DNA of the CDR3: TGTGCCAGCAGCCAAGAAGCGGCTAGCGGGTACAATGAGCAGTTCTTC. Translating gives CASSQEAASGYNEQFF.

V usage is TRBV5-1 and J usage is TRBJ2-5; 7 nucleotides align to TRBD1. The junction had 7 bases not matched to a gene; V was cut back by 4 bases and J by 4 bases. The CDR3 covers 14 residues. Germline values: CDR1 SGHRS, CDR2 YFSETQ. In nucleotides, the CDR3 is TGCGCCAGCAGCCCCGGACAGGTGGGAGAGACCCAGTACTTC. Translated: CASSPGQVGETQYF.

This clone came up a few times. This chain links TRBV6-5 with TRBJ1-4, with D perhaps matching TRBD1 (5 bases). Germline lookup yields CDR1 MNHEY and CDR2 SVGAGI. The CDR3 sequence is 15 residues long. Trimming took 8 bases from V and 3 from J, leaving 16 bases between them. The CDR3: CASSGEGTANEKLFF. Written as DNA, the CDR3 is TGTGCCAGCTCGGGGGAGGGGACTGCTAATGAAAAACTGTTTTTT.

The chain employs TRBV5-6 and TRBJ1-3; D is uncertain. V shed 5 bases and J shed 1 base, with 10 bases lying between them. CDR1 is SGHDT, CDR2 YYEEEE, per germline. The CDR3 covers 14 residues. The CDR3 coding sequence is TGTGCCAGCAGTTCGCTAGGGTCTGGAAACACCATATATTTT. Amino acids: CASSSLGSGNTIYF.

This chain joins TRBV5-4 and TRBJ2-2; TRBD2 aligns across 8 bases. J was trimmed by 1 base and V by 4 bases; bases with no gene match: 9. The germline V gene encodes CDR1 SGHNT and CDR2 YYREEE (reference sequence). The CDR3 consists of 17 residues. In nucleotides, the CDR3 is TGTGCCAGCAGCACACCAACTAGCGGATTGAACACCGGGGAGCTGTTTTTT. It encodes CASSTPTSGLNTGELFF.

The chain has TRBV2 and TRBJ2-1; the match to TRBD2 covers 7 bases. The CDR3 runs to 12 residues. V lost 9 bases, J lost 7 bases, and 6 bases stayed unmatched. CDR1 is SNHLY, CDR2 FYNNEI, per germline. The CDR3 DNA follows: TGTGCCAGTAGAGCGGGAACGAATGAGCAGTTCTTC. As protein: CASRAGTNEQFF.

The chain joins TRBV30 to TRBJ2-5; maybe TRBD1 (5 bases). The length of the CDR3 is 13 residues. Trimming stripped 0 bases from V and 4 bases from J, with 9 bases between. CDR1 and CDR2 (germline): GTSNPN, SVGIG (reference sequence). CDR3 DNA: TGTGCCTGGAGTGTTCAGGGATCAGAGACCCAGTACTTC. It yields the protein CAWSVQGSETQYF.

This chain connects TRBV30 to TRBJ1-6; TRBD1 matches 8 bases. This CDR3 has 15 residues. The V segment lost 3 bases and the J segment 7 bases; nucleotides outside the gene matches: 8. Per the germline V gene, CDR1 is GTSNPN and CDR2 is SVGIG (reference sequence). CDR3 in amino acids: CAWSQTGDWNSPLHF. The CDR3, as DNA: TGTGCCTGGAGCCAGACAGGGGATTGGAATTCACCCCTCCACTTT. The full variable domain, completed using reference TRBV30 and TRBJ1-6, is SQTIHQWPATLVQPVGSPLSLECTVEGTSNPNLYWYRQAAGRGLQLLFYSVGIGQISSEVPQNLSASRPQDRQFILSSKKLLLSDSGFYLCAWSQTGDWNSPLHFGNGTRLTVT.

The chain is built from TRBV4-2 and TRBJ2-4; D might be TRBD1 (7 bases). V was pared by 0 bases and J by 8 bases, with 14 bases between. CDR3 size: 15 residues. CDR1 LGHNA and CDR2 YNFKEQ come from the germline V gene. The CDR3 DNA reads as TGTGCCAGCAGCCAAGAGGGCAGGGGGGCCGACATTCAGTACTTC. It translates to CASSQEGRGADIQYF.